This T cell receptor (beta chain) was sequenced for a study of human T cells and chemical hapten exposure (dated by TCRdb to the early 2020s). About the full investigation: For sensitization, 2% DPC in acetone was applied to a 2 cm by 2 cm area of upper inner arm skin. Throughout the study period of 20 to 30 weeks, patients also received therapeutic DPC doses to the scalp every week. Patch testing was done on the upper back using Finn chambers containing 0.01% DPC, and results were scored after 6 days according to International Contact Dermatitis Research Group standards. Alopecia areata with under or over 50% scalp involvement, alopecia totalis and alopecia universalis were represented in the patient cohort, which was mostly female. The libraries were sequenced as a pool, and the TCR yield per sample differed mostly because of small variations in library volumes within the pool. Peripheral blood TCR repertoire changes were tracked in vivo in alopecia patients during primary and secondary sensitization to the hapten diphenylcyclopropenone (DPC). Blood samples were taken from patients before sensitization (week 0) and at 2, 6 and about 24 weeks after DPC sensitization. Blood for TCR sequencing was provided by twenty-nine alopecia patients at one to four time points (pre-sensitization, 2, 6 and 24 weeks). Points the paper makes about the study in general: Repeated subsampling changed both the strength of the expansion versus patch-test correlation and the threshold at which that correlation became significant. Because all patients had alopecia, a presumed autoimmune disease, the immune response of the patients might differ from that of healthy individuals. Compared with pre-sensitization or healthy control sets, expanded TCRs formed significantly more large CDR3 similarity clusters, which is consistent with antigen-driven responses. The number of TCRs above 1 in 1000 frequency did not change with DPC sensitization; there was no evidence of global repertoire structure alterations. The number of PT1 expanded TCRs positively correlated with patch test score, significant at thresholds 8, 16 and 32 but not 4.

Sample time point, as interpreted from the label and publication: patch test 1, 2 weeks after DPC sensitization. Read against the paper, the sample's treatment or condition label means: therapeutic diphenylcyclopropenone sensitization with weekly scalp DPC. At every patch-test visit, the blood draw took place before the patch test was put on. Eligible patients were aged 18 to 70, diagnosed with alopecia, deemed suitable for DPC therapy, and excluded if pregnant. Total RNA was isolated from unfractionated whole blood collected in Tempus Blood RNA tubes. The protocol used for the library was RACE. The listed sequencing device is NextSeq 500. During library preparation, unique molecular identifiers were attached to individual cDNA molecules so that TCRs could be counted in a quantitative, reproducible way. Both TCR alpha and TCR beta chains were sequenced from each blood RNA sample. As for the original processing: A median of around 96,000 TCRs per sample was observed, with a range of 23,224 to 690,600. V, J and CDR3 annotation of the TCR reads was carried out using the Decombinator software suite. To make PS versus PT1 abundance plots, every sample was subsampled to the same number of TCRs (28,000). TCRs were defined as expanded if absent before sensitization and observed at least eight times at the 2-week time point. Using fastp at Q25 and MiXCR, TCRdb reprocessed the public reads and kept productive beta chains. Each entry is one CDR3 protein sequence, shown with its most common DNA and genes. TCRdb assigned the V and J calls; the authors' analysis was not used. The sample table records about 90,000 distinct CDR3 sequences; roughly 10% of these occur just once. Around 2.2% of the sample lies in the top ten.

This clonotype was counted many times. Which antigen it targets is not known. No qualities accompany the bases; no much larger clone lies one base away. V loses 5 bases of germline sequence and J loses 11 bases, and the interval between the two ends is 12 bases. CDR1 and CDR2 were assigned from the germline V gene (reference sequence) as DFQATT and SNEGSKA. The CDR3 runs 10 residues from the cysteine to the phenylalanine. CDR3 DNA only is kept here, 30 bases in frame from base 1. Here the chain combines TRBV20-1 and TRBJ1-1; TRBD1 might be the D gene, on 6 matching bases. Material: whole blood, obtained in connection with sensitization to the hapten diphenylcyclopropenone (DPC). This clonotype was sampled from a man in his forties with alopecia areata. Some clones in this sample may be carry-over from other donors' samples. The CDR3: CSAYRVEAFF. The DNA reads TGCAGTGCTTACAGGGTAGAGGCTTTCTTT.